The sequence of this T cell receptor (beta chain) was determined in a study of cytomegalovirus exposure and HLA in healthy donors. Findings and limits, study-wide: Earlier findings revealed that most TCR beta V segments proved productive either about 87% or about 30% of the time.

PCR involved 60 Vbeta and 13 Jbeta primers. The data were produced by immunoSEQ multiplex PCR, yet TCRdb's version contains in-frame clones alone and is incomplete. The sample consists of under 70,000 clones, around four fifths of them appearing once. The germline V gene has CDR1 SNHLY and CDR2 FYNNEI. V lost 6 bases to trimming and J lost 6 bases, with 14 bases between them. There are 14 residues in the CDR3. With respect to this clone: Its antigen is still unknown.

Input material: PBMCs. The V and J genes are TRBV2 and TRBJ2-2, with D perhaps TRBD1 (5 bases). This receptor was taken from a man aged 50-59 years in good health and CMV-seronegative. CDR3 nucleotides: TGTGCCAGCAGGCCCCAGGGAACCCCCGGGGAGCTGTTTTTT. This translates into CASRPQGTPGELFF.